This T cell receptor (beta chain) was recovered during a study of cytomegalovirus exposure and HLA in healthy donors. Germline CDR1 is ENHRY and CDR2 is SYGVKD. Trimming took off 6 bases at V and 5 bases at J, with 11 bases between the two ends. The CDR3 covers 13 residues. Concerning this clone: Antigen unknown.

Broader study findings: A later analysis linked a missense DCLRE1C variant to TCR beta V- and J-gene trimming. TCR beta V segments were, for the most part, productive about 87% or about 30% of the time in an earlier analysis. Researchers reported in a later analysis that common viral pathogens appeared linked to several top clusters.

The study ran its PCR with 60 Vbeta and 13 Jbeta primers. The table came from immunoSEQ multiplex PCR; TCRdb's copy has only in-frame clones and leaves some out. The table lists around 150,000 clones, approximately 80% of them singletons. Sequenced input: PBMCs. The chain couples TRBV10-3 to TRBJ1-5; maybe TRBD1 (5 bases). This receptor was taken from a man aged 25 to 40 in good health and CMV-seropositive. CDR3 region: CAIRLDRDQPQHF. The CDR3 DNA reads TGTGCCATCAGACTTGACAGAGATCAGCCCCAGCATTTT.